The source of this TCR beta chain is a study of metastatic and nonmetastatic thyroid tumors. About the research overall: From malignant and benign thyroid patients, repertoires in blood and in tumor or nodule tissue were compared. Study conclusions and caveats: In blood and tumor, TCR beta diversity was reportedly significantly higher in malignant thyroid tumors than in benign nodules.

Authors' processing steps: Differences in CDR3 between clinicopathological groups were drawn on to build a classifier intended to discriminate distant-metastatic papillary thyroid cancer patients. TCRdb recomputed clones from the PCR reads via MiXCR. Here the V and J calls rest on TCRdb's processing, not on the authors' analysis. The data show about 31,000 clones, roughly a fifth seen once. Nobody among the patients had been given any treatment before thyroid surgery. This CDR3 is 15 amino acids long. V trimming: 5 bases; J trimming: 7 bases; junction bases outside the gene matches: 9. Looked up from germline, CDR1 is SGHAT and CDR2 is FQNNGV. As for this clone: As yet, its antigen is unknown.

The sequence was obtained from a female donor with papillary thyroid cancer or a benign thyroid nodule (not recorded which). Some clones in this sample may be carry-over from other donors' samples. The specimen was blood. The rearrangement uses TRBV11-2 and TRBJ2-1; 9 bases fit TRBD1. CDR3 loop: CASSPHRDRENEQFF. As DNA, the CDR3 is TGTGCCAGCAGCCCACACCGGGACAGGGAAAATGAGCAGTTCTTC. The full variable domain, its missing parts supplied by reference TRBV11-2 and TRBJ2-1, is EAGVAQSPRYKIIEKRQSVAFWCNPISGHATLYWYQQILGQGPKLLIQFQNNGVVDDSQLPKDRFSAERLKGVDSTLKIQPAKLEDSAVYLCASSPHRDRENEQFFGPGTRLTVL.